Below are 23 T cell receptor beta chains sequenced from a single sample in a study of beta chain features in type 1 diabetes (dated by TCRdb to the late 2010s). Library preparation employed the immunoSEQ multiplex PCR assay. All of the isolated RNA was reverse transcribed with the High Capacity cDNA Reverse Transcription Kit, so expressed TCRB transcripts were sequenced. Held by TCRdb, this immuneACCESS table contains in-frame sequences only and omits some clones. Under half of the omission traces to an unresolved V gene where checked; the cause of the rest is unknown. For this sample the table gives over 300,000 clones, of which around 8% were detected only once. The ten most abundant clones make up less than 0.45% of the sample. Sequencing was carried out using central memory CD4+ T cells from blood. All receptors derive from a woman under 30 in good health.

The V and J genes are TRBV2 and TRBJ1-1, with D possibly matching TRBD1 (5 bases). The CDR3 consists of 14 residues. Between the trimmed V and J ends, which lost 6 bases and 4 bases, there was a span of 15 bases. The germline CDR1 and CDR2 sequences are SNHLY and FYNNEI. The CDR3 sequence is CASRLEGRITEAFF. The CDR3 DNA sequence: TGTGCCAGCAGGCTGGAGGGGCGGATCACTGAAGCTTTCTTT.

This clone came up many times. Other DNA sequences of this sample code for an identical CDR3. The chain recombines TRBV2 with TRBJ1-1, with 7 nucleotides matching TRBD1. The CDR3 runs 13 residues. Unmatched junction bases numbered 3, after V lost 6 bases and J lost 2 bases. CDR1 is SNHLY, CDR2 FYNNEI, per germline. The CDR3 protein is CASRGQPNTEAFF. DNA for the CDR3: TGTGCCAGCAGGGGACAGCCCAACACTGAAGCTTTCTTT.

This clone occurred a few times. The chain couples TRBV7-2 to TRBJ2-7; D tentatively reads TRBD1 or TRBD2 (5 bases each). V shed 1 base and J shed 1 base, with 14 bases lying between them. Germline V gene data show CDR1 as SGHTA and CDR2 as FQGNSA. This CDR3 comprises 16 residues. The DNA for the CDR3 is TGTGCCAGCAGCTTAGAATCCGGGGCATCTTCCTACGAGCAGTACTTC. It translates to CASSLESGASSYEQYF.

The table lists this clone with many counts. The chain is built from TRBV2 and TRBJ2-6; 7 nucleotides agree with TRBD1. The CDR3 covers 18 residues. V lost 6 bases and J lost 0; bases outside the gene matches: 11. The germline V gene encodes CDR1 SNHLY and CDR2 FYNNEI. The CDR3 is CASSERQGPYSGANVLTF. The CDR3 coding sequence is TGTGCCAGCAGCGAAAGACAGGGTCCTTACTCTGGGGCCAACGTCCTGACTTTC.

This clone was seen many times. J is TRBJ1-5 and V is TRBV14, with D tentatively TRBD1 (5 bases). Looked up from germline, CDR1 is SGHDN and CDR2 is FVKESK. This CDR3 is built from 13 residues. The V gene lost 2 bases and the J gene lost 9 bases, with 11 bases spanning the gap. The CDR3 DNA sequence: TGTGCCAGCAGCCAAAACCCCGGGGGGCCCCAGCATTTT. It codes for CASSQNPGGPQHF.

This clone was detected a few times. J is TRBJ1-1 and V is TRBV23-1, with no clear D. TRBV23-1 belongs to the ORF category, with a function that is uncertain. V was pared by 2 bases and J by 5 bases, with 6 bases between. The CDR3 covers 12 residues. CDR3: CASSQRWTEAFF. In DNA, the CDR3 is TGCGCCAGCAGTCAACGGTGGACTGAAGCTTTCTTT.

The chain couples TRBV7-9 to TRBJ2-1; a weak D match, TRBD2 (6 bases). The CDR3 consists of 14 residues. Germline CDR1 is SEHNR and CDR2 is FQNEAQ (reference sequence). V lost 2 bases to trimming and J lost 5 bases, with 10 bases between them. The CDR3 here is CASSLRRDDNEQFF. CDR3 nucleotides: TGTGCCAGCAGCTTAAGGCGGGACGACAATGAGCAGTTCTTC.

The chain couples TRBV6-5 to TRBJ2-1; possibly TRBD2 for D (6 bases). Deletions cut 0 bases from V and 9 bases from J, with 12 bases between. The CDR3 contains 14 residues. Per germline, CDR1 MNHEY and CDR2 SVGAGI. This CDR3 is CASSYSQGGGEQFF. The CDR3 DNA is TGTGCCAGCAGTTACTCTCAGGGAGGCGGTGAGCAGTTCTTC.

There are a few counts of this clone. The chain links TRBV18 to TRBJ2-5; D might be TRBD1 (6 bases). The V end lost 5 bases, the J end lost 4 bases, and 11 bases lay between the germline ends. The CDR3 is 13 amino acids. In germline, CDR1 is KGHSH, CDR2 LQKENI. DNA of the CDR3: TGTGCCAGCTCAACCACAGGGCGAGAGACCCAGTACTTC. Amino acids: CASSTTGRETQYF.

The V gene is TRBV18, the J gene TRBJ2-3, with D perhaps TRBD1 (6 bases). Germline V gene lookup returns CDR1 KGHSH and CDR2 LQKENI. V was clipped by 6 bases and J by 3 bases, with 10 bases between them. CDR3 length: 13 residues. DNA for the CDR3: TGTGCCAGCTCTAAAACAGGGACAGATACGCAGTATTTT. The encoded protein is CASSKTGTDTQYF.

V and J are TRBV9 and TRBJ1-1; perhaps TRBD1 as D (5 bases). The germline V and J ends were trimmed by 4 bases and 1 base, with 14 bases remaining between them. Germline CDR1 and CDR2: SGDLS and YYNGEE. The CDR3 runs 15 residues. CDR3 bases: TGTGCCAGCAGCCCGGGGGGAGCGGGGAACACTGAAGCTTTCTTT. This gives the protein CASSPGGAGNTEAFF.

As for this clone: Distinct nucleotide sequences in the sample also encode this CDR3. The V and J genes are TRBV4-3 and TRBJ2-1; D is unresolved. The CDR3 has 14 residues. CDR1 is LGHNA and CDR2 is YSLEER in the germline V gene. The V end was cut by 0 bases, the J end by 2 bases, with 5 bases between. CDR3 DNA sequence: TGCGCCAGCAGCCAAGACCTAGCCTACAATGAGCAGTTCTTC. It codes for CASSQDLAYNEQFF.

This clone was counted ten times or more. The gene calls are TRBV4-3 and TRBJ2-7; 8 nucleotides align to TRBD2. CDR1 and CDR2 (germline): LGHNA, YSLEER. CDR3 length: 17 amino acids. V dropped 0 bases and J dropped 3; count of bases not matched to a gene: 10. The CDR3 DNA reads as TGCGCCAGCAGCCAAGATGTGGGGCGGGAGGCTGGCTACGAGCAGTACTTC. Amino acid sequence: CASSQDVGREAGYEQYF.

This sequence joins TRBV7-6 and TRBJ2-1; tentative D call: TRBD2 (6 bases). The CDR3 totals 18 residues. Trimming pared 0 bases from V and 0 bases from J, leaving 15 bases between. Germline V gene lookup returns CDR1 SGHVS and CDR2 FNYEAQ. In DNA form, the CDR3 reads TGTGCCAGCAGCTTAGCCCCTGCGGGGATTAGCTCCTACAATGAGCAGTTCTTC. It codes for CASSLAPAGISSYNEQFF.

The CDR3 coding sequence is TGCGCCAGCAGCTTGTCCTCTAGCGGGCTTACTGAGCAGTTCTTC. It encodes CASSLSSSGLTEQFF. This chain links TRBV5-1 with TRBJ2-1; TRBD2 matches at 8 bases. Germline V gene lookup returns CDR1 SGHRS and CDR2 YFSETQ. CDR3 length equals 15 residues. With 1 base clipped from V and 9 bases from J, the junction kept 9 bases outside the gene matches.

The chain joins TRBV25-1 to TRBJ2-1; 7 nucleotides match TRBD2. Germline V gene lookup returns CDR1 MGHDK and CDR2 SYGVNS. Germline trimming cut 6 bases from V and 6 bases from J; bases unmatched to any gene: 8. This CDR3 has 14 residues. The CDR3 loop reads CASRASLAANEQFF. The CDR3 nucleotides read TGTGCCAGCAGAGCGTCGCTAGCGGCCAATGAGCAGTTCTTC.

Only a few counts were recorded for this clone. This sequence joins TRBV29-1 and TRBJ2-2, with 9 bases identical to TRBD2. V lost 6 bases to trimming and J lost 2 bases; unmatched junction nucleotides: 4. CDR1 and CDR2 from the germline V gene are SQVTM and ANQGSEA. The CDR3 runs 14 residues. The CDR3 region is CSVTGLANTGELFF. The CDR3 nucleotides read TGCAGCGTAACGGGACTAGCAAACACCGGGGAGCTGTTTTTT.

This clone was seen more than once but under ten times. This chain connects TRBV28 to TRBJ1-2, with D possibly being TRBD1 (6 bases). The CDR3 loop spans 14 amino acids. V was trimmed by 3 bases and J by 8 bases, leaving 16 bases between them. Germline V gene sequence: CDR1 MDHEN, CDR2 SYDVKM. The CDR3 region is CASSFPYRDRGYTF. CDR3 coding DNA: TGTGCCAGCAGTTTTCCCTACAGGGATAGAGGCTACACCTTC.

CDR3 loop: CASSSDSAGGTQYF. As DNA, the CDR3 is TGTGCCAGCAGCTCCGATAGTGCGGGAGGGACCCAGTACTTC. The genes are TRBV7-2 and TRBJ2-5; 8 positions match TRBD2. Per the germline V gene, CDR1 is SGHTA and CDR2 is FQGNSA. This CDR3 is built from 14 residues. Trimming took 4 bases from V and 7 from J; bases not matched to a gene: 8.

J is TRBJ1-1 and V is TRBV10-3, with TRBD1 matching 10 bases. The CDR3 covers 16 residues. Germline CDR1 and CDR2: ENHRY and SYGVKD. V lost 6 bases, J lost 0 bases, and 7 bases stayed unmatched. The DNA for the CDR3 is TGTGCCATCAGGAACGACAGGGGGCATTTGAACACTGAAGCTTTCTTT. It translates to CAIRNDRGHLNTEAFF.

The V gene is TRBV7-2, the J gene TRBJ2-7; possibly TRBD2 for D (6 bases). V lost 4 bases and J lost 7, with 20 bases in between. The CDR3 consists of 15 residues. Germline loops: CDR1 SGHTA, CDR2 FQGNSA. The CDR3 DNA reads TGTGCCAGCAGCTCCACCTTCCGGGACTCTACTGAGCAGTACTTC. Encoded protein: CASSSTFRDSTEQYF. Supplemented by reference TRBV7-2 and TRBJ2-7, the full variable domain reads GAGVSQSPSNKVTEKGKDVELRCDPISGHTALYWYRQSLGQGLEFLIYFQGNSAPDKSGLPSDRFSAERTGGSVSTLTIQRTQQEDSAVYLCASSSTFRDSTEQYFGPGTRLTVT.

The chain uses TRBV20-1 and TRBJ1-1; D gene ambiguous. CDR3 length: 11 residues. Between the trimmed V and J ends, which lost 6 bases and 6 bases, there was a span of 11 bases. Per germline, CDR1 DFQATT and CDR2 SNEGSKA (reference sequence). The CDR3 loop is CSAKTAPEAFF. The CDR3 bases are TGCAGTGCCAAGACGGCCCCTGAAGCTTTCTTT.

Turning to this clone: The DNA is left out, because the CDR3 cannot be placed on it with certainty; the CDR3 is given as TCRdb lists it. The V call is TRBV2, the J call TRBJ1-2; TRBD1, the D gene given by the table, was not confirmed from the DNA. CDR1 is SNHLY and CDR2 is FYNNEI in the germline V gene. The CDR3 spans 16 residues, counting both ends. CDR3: CASILDRALANYGYTF.